Described below is a single T cell receptor beta chain sequence and its context. The data derive from a study of regulatory T cells in long-lasting Graves disease. Time point reported: newly diagnosed GD, antithyroid drugs for less than 3 months. Researchers made the TCR library from RNA that was extracted from PBMCs. Arm-PCR of CDR3 regions with iRepertoire HTBI primers generated TCR beta libraries. As handled by the study authors: Identified segments across samples numbered 55 to 70 TRBV and about 13 TRBJ. Via MiXCR, TCRdb re-called the multiplex PCR reads, giving one row per CDR3 protein. V and J calls and clone size were set by TCRdb, not the authors. This sample carries about 430,000 distinct CDR3 sequences, about 15% of them seen once, and the ten largest clones take over 7.5%. This sample was shared with a second study, whose subject was T cells in Graves' hyperthyroidism and ophthalmopathy.

The source was peripheral blood mononuclear cells (PBMCs), collected at new diagnosis, from a patient treated with antithyroid drugs. The receptor's source is a woman in her forties with Graves disease.

The CDR3 loop is CASTPDRQGREQFF. CDR3 DNA: TGTGCCAGCACCCCGGACAGGCAGGGTCGTGAGCAGTTCTTC. The chain combines TRBV12-3 or TRBV12-4 with TRBJ2-1, with TRBD1 matching 7 bases. This CDR3 spans 14 amino acids. V dropped 7 bases and J dropped 9; count of bases not matched to a gene: 12.